The clone carrying this TCR beta chain was recorded at least ten times. The record originates from a study of T cells after yellow fever vaccination. V shed 0 bases, J shed 4 bases, and the junction held 4 bases outside the gene matches. From germline, CDR1 is SGHRS and CDR2 YFSETQ. The CDR3 contains 16 residues. TCRdb re-analysed the 5' RACE reads in MiXCR, keeping a single row per CDR3 protein. The data show approximately 250,000 distinct CDR3 sequences, over 3% seen once. The sequence came from a man aged 18 to 35 who received the YFV17D yellow fever vaccine. Here the sequenced sample was PBMCs, taken 15 days after the yellow fever booster vaccination. The chain employs TRBV5-1 and TRBJ1-6, with 7 bases that match TRBD1. The CDR3, as DNA: TGCGCCAGCAGCTTGGTAGGGGGCCGGTATAATTCACCCCTCCACTTT. Amino acid sequence: CASSLVGGRYNSPLHF.